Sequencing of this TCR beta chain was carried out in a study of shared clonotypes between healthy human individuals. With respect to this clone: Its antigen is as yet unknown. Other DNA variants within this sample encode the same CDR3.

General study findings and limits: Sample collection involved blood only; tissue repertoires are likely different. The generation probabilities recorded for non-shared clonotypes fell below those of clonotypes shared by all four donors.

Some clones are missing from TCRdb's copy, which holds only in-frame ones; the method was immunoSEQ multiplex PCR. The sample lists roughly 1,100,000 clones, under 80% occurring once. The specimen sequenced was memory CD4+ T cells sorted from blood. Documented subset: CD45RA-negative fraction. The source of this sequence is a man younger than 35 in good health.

DNA of the CDR3: TGTGCCAGTAGTATTGGGGGCGGCACCGGGGAGCTGTTTTTT. This gives the protein CASSIGGGTGELFF. This sequence joins TRBV19 and TRBJ2-2, with a weak D call TRBD1 (6 bases). Trimming left V 3 bases short and J 4 bases short, with 9 bases between. Germline CDR1 is LNHDA and CDR2 is SQIVND (reference sequence). The CDR3 consists of 14 residues.